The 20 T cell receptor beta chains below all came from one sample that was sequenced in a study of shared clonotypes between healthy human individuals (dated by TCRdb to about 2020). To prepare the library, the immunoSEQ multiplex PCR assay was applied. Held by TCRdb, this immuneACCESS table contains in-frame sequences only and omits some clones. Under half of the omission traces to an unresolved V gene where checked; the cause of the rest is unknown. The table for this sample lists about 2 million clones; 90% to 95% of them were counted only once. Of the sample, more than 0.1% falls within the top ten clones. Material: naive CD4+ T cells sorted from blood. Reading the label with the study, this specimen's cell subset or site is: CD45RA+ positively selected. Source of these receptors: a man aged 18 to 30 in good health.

Here the CDR3 reads CAWNGGPTGELFF. DNA of the CDR3: TGTGCCTGGAACGGCGGGCCGACCGGGGAGCTGTTTTTT. The genes are TRBV30 and TRBJ2-2; D possibly corresponds to TRBD2 (5 bases). Germline-derived CDR1 and CDR2 are GTSNPN and SVGIG (reference sequence). V was clipped by 4 bases and J by 5 bases, with 11 bases between them. This CDR3 spans 13 amino acids. The full variable domain, in which reference TRBV30 and TRBJ2-2 provide the parts outside the CDR3, is SQTIHQWPATLVQPVGSPLSLECTVEGTSNPNLYWYRQAAGRGLQLLFYSVGIGQISSEVPQNLSASRPQDRQFILSSKKLLLSDSGFYLCAWNGGPTGELFFGEGSRLTVL.

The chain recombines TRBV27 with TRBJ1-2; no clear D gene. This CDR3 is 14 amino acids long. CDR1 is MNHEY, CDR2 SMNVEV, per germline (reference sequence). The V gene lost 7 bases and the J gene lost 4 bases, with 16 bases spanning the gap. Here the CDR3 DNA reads TGTGCCAGCACCCGAGTGGGTGGGTCCTATGGCTACACCTTC. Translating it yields CASTRVGGSYGYTF.

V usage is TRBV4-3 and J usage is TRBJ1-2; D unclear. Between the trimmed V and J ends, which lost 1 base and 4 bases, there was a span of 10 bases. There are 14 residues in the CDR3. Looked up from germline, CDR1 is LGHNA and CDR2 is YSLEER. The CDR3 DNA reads TGCGCCAGCAGCCAAGCCTTGGTAGGCTATGGCTACACCTTC. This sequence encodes CASSQALVGYGYTF.

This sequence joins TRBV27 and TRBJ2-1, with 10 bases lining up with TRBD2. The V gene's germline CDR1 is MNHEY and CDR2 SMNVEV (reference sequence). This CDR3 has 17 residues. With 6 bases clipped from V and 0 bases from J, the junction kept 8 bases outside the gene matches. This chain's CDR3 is CASRLQLAGSSYNEQFF. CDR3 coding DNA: TGTGCCAGCAGACTTCAACTAGCGGGGAGCTCCTACAATGAGCAGTTCTTC.

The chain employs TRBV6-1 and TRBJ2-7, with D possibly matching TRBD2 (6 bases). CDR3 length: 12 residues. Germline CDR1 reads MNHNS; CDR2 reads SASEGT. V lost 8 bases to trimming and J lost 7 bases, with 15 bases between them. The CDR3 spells CASGGTYLEQYF. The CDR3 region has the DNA TGTGCCAGCGGAGGGACGTACCTAGAGCAGTACTTC.

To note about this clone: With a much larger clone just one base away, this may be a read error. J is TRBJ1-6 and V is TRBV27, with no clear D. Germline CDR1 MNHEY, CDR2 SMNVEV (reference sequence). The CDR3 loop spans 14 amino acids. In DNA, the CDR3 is TGTGCCAGCAGTTTGTTGGGCGCGGATTCATCCCTCCACTTT. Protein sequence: CASSLLGADSSLHF.

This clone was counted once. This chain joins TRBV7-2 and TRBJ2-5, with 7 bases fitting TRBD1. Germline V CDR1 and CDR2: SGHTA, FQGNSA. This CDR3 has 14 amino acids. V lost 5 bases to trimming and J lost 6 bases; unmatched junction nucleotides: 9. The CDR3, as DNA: TGTGCCAGCAGCGGAAGACAGGGCGGGCAGACCCAGTACTTC. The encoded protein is CASSGRQGGQTQYF. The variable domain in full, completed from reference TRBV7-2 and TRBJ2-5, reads GAGVSQSPSNKVTEKGKDVELRCDPISGHTALYWYRQSLGQGLEFLIYFQGNSAPDKSGLPSDRFSAERTGGSVSTLTIQRTQQEDSAVYLCASSGRQGGQTQYFGPGTRLLVL.

The CDR3 nucleotides read TGTGCCAGCAGTGAGCCGCAGGGGAAGAATGAGCAGTTCTTC. Its translation: CASSEPQGKNEQFF. V is TRBV2 and J is TRBJ2-1; a possible D gene is TRBD1 (6 bases). The V end lost 3 bases, the J end lost 7 bases, and 13 bases lay between the germline ends. Germline V gene lookup returns CDR1 SNHLY and CDR2 FYNNEI. This CDR3 has 14 residues.

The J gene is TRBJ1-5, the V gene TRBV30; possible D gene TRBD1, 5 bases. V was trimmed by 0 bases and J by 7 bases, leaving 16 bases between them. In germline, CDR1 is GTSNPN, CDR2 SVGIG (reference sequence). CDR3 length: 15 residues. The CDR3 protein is CAWSVGQAPGQPQHF. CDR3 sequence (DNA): TGTGCCTGGAGTGTGGGGCAGGCGCCTGGGCAGCCCCAGCATTTT.

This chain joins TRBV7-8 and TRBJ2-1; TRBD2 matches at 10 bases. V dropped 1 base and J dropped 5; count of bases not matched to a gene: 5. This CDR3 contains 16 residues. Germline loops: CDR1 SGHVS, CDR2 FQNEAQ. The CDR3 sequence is CASSLDAAGGHNEQFF. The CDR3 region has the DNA TGTGCCAGCAGCTTAGATGCAGCGGGGGGGCACAATGAGCAGTTCTTC.

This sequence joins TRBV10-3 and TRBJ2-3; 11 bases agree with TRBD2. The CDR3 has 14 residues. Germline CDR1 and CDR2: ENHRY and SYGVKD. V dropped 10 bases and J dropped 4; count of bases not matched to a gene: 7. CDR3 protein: CATRLAGGSDTQYF. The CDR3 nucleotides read TGTGCCACCCGCCTAGCGGGGGGATCAGATACGCAGTATTTT.

The CDR3 nucleotides read TGTGCCAGCAGCGGAAGGACAGGGTCAGCCGGGGAGCTGTTTTTT. Protein product: CASSGRTGSAGELFF. The chain combines TRBV7-3 with TRBJ2-2; the match to TRBD1 covers 8 bases. The CDR3 loop spans 15 amino acids. Germline V lookup: CDR1 SGHTA, CDR2 FQGTGA. V lost 5 bases to trimming and J lost 6 bases; unmatched junction nucleotides: 8. Looking up the rest from reference TRBV7-3 and TRBJ2-2 gives the full variable domain: GAGVSQTPSNKVTEKGKYVELRCDPISGHTALYWYRQSLGQGPEFLIYFQGTGAADDSGLPNDRFFAVRPEGSVSTLKIQRTERGDSAVYLCASSGRTGSAGELFFGEGSRLTVL.

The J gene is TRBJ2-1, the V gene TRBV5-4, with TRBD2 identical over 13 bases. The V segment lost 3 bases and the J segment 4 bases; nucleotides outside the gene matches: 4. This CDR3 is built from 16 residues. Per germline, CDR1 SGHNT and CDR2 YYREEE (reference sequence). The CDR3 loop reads CASSWGTSGVYNEQFF. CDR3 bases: TGTGCCAGCAGCTGGGGGACTAGCGGGGTTTACAATGAGCAGTTCTTC.

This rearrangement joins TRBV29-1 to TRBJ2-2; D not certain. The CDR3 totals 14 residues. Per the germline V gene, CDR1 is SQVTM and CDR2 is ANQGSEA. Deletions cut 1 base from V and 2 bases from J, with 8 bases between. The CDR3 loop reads CSVEGRINTGELFF. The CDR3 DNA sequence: TGCAGCGTTGAAGGCAGAATAAACACCGGGGAGCTGTTTTTT.

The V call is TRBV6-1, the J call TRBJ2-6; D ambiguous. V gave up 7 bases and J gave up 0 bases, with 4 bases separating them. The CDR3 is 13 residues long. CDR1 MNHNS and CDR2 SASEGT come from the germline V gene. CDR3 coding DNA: TGTGCCAGCAAAAGCTCTGGGGCCAACGTCCTGACTTTC. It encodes CASKSSGANVLTF.

For the CDR3, the DNA is TGTGCCACTGCGGTAGCGGGAGGGATTGAGACCCAGTACTTC. Amino acid sequence: CATAVAGGIETQYF. The rearrangement links TRBV10-3 to TRBJ2-5; 11 bases are a match to TRBD2. The ends lost 10 bases at V and 5 bases at J; junction bases unmatched: 9. This CDR3 has 14 residues. Germline V gene data show CDR1 as ENHRY and CDR2 as SYGVKD.

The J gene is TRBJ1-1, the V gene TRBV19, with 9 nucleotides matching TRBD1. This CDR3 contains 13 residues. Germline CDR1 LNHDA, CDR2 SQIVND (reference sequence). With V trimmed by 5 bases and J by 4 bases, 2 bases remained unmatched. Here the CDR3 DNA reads TGTGCCAGTAGTTCACAGGGGGCCACTGAAGCTTTCTTT. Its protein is CASSSQGATEAFF. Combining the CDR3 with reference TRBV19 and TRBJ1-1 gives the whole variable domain DGGITQSPKYLFRKEGQNVTLSCEQNLNHDAMYWYRQDPGQGLRLIYYSQIVNDFQKGDIAEGYSVSREKKESFPLTVTSAQKNPTAFYLCASSSQGATEAFFGQGTRLTVV.

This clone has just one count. The CDR3 spells CASSLRRADTGELFF. The CDR3 coding sequence is TGTGCCAGCAGCCTCCGAAGGGCGGACACCGGGGAGCTGTTTTTT. The chain couples TRBV11-2 to TRBJ2-2; unclear D gene. Germline V lookup: CDR1 SGHAT, CDR2 FQNNGV. The CDR3 totals 15 residues. Trimming shortened V by 5 bases and J by 3 bases, and 13 bases separated the two germline ends.

Here the CDR3 reads CASSATGITEAFF. The CDR3 bases are TGTGCCAGCAGCGCAACAGGGATCACTGAAGCTTTCTTT. The rearrangement links TRBV7-2 to TRBJ1-1, with D maybe TRBD1 (6 bases). Trimming removed 5 bases from V and 4 bases from J, with 11 bases in between. The CDR3 totals 13 residues. Germline CDR1 reads SGHTA; CDR2 reads FQGNSA.

CDR3 loop: CAISSLQTDYNSPLHF. The CDR3 nucleotides read TGTGCCATCAGTTCCCTACAGACAGATTATAATTCACCCCTCCACTTT. The chain joins TRBV10-3 to TRBJ1-6, with D tentatively TRBD1 (5 bases). Looked up from germline, CDR1 is ENHRY and CDR2 is SYGVKD. The CDR3 extends over 16 amino acids. Trimming stripped 5 bases from V and 4 bases from J, with 15 bases between.